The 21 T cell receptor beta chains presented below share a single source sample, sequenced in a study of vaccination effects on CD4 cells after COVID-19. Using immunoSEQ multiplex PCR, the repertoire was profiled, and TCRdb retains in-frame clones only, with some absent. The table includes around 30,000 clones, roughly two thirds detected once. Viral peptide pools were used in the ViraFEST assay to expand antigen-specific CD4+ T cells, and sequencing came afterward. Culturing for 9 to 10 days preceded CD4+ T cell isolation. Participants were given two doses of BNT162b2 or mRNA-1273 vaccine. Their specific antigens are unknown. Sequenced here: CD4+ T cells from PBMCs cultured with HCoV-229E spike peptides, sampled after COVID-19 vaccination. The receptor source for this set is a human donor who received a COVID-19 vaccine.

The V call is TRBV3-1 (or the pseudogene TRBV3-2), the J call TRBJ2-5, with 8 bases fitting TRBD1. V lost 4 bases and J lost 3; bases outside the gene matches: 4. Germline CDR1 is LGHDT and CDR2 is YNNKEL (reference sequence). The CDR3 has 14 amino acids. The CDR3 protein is CASSPTTGEETQYF. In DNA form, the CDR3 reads TGTGCCAGCAGCCCAACGACAGGGGAAGAGACCCAGTACTTC.

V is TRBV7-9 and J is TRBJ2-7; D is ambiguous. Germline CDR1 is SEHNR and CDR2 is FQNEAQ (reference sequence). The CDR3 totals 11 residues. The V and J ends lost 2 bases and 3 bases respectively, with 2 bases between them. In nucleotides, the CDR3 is TGTGCCAGCAGCTTAAGCTACGAGCAGTACTTC. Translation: CASSLSYEQYF.

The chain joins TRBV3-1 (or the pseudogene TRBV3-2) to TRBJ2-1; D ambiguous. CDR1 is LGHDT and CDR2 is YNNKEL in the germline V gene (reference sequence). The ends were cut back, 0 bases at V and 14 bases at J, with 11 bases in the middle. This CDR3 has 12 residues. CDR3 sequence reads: CASSQEWLLKFF. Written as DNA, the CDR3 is TGTGCCAGCAGCCAAGAATGGCTTCTGAAGTTCTTC.

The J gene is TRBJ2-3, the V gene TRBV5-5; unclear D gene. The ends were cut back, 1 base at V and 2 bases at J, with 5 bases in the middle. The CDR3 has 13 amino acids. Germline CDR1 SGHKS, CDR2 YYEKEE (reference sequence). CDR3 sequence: CASSLWNTDTQYF. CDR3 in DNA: TGTGCCAGCAGCTTGTGGAACACAGATACGCAGTATTTT.

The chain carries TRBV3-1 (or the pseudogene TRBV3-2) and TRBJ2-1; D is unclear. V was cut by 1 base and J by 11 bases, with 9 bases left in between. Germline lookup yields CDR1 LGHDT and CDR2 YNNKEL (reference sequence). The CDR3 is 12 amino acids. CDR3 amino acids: CASSQGPVKQFF. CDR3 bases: TGTGCCAGCAGCCAAGGCCCGGTTAAGCAGTTCTTC.

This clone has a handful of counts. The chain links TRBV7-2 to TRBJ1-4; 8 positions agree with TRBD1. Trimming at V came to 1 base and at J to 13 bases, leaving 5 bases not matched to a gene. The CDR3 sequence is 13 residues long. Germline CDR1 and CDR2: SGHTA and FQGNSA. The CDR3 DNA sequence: TGTGCCAGCAGCTTAGGGGGACAGGACAGACTGTTTTTT. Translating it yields CASSLGGQDRLFF.

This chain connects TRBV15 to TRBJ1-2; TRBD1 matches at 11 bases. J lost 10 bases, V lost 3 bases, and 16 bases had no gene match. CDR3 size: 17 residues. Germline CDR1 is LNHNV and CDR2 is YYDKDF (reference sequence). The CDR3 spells CATSRNLEDRDRGIYTF. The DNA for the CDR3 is TGTGCCACCAGCAGGAATTTAGAAGACCGGGACAGGGGGATCTACACCTTC.

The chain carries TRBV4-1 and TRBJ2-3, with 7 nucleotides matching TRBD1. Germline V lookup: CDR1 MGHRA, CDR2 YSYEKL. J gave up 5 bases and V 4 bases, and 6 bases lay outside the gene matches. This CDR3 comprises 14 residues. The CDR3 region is CASSPGTARDTQYF. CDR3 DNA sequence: TGCGCCAGCAGCCCCGGGACAGCCAGAGATACGCAGTATTTT.

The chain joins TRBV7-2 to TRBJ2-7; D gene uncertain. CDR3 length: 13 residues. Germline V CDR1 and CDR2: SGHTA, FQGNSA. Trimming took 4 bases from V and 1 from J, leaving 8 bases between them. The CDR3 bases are TGTGCCAGCAGCTCAATTCCATCCTACGAGCAGTACTTC. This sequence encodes CASSSIPSYEQYF.

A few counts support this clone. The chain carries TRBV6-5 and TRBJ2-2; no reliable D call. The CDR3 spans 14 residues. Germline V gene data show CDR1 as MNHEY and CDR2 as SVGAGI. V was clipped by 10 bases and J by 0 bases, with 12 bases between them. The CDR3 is CAILRAANTGELFF. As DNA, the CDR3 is TGTGCCATCCTTAGGGCGGCGAACACCGGGGAGCTGTTTTTT.

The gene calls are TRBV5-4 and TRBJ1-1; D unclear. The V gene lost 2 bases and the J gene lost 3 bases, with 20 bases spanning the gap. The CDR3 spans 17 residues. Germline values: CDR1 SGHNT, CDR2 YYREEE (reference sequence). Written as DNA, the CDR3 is TGTGCCAGCAGCTTAATCCCTCATCGAAGAGGATACACTGAAGCTTTCTTT. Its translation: CASSLIPHRRGYTEAFF.

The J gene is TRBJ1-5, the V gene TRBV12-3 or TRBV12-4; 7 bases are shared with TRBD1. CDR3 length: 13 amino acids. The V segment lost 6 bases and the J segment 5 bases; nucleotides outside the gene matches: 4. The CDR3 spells CASRGTGDQPQHF. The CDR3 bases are TGTGCCAGCAGAGGTACAGGGGATCAGCCCCAGCATTTT.

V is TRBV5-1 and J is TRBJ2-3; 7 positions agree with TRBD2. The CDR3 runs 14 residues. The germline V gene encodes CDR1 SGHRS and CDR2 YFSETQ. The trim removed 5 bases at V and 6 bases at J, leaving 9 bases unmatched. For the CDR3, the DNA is TGCGCCAGCAGTCAAGCGGGGAGGTTGGATACGCAGTATTTT. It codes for CASSQAGRLDTQYF.

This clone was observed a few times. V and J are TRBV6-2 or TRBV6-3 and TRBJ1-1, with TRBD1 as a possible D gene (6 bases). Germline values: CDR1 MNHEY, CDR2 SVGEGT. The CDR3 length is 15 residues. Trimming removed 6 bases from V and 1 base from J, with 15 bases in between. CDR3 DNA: TGTGCCAGCAGCAAAGGGGGGACGGCGAACACTGAAGCTTTCTTT. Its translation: CASSKGGTANTEAFF.

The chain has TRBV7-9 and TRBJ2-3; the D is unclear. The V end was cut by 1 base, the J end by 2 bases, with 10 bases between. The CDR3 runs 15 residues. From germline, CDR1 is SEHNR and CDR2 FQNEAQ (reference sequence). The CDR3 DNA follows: TGTGCCAGCAGCTTAGTTGGTAGGCCCACAGATACGCAGTATTTT. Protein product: CASSLVGRPTDTQYF.

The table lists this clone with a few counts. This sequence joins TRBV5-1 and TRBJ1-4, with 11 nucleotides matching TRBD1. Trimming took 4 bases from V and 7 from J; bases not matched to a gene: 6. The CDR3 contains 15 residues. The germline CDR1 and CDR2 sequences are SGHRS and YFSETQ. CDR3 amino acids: CASSVTGTGGEKLFF. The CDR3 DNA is TGCGCCAGCAGCGTGACAGGGACAGGGGGTGAAAAACTGTTTTTT.

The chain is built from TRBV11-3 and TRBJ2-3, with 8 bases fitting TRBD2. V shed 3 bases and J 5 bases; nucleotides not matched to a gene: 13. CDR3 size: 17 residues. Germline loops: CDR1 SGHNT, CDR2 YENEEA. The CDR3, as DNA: TGTGCCAGCAGCTTTGCCTTAGGTAGCGGGGAAGGAGATACGCAGTATTTT. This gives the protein CASSFALGSGEGDTQYF.

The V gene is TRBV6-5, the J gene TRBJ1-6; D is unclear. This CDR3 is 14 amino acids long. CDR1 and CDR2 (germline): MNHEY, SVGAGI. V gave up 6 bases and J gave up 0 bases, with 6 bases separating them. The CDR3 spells CASRRDSYNSPLHF. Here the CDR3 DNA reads TGTGCCAGCAGAAGGGACTCCTATAATTCACCCCTCCACTTT.

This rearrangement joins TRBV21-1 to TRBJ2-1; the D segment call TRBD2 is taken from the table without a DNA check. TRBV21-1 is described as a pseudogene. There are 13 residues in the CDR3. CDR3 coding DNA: TGTGCCAGCAGCAACAAGCGGTACAATGAGCAGTTCTTC. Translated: CASSNKRYNEQFF.

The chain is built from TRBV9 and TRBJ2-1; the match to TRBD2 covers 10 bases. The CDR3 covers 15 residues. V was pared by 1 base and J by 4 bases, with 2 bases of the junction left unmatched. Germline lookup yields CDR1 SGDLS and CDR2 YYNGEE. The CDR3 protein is CASSVSGGGYNEQFF. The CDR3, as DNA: TGTGCCAGCAGCGTAAGCGGGGGGGGATACAATGAGCAGTTCTTC.

CDR3 sequence: CASSIFGRATDTQYF. The CDR3 DNA is TGTGCCAGTAGTATATTCGGCAGAGCCACAGATACGCAGTATTTT. This sequence joins TRBV19 and TRBJ2-3; D gene uncertain. CDR3 size: 15 residues. CDR1 LNHDA and CDR2 SQIVND come from the germline V gene (reference sequence). With 2 bases removed from V and 2 bases from J, the gap between germline ends came to 11 bases.